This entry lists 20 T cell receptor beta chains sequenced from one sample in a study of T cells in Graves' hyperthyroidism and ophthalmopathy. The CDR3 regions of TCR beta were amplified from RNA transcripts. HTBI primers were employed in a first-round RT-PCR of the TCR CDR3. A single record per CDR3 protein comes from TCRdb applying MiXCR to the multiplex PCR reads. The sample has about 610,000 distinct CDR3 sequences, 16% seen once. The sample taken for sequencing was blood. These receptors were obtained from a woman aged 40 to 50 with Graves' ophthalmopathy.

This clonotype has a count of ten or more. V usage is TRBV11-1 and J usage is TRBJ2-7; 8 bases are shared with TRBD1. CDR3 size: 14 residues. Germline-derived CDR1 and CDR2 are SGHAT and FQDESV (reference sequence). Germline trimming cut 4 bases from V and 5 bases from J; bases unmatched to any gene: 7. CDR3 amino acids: CASSSHRGNDEQYF. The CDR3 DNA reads TGTGCCAGCAGCTCCCACAGGGGGAACGACGAGCAGTACTTC. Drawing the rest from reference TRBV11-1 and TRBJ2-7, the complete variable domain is EAEVAQSPRYKITEKSQAVAFWCDPISGHATLYWYRQILGQGPELLVQFQDESVVDDSQLPKDRFSAERLKGVDSTLKIQPAELGDSAMYLCASSSHRGNDEQYFGPGTRLTVT.

The CDR3 reads CSHSGTTDTQYF. For the CDR3, the DNA is TGCAGCCATAGCGGAACCACAGATACGCAGTATTTT. The chain joins TRBV29-1 to TRBJ2-3; D is perhaps TRBD2 (6 bases). CDR1 SQVTM and CDR2 ANQGSEA come from the germline V gene. V lost 8 bases to trimming and J lost 2 bases, with 11 bases between them. CDR3 length equals 12 residues.

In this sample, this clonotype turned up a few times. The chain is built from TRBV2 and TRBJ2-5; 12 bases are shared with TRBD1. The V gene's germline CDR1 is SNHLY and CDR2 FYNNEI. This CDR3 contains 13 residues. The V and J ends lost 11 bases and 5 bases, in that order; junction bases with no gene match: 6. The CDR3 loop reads CAGGQGARETQYF. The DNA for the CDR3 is TGTGCCGGGGGACAGGGGGCGCGGGAGACCCAGTACTTC.

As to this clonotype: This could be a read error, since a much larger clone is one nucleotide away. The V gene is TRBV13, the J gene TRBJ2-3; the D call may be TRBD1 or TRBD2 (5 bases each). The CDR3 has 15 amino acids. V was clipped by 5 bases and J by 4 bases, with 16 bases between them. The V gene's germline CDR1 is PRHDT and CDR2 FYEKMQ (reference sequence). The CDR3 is CASSGRGLGADTQYF. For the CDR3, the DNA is TGTGCCAGCAGCGGGCGCGGTTTGGGGGCAGATACGCAGTATTTT.

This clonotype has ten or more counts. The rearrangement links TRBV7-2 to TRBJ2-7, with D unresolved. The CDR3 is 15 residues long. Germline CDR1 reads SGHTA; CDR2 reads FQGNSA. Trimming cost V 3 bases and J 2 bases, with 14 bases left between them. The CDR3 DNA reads TGTGCCAGCAGCTTGTTAGTCGGAACCCCCTACGAGCAGTACTTC. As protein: CASSLLVGTPYEQYF.

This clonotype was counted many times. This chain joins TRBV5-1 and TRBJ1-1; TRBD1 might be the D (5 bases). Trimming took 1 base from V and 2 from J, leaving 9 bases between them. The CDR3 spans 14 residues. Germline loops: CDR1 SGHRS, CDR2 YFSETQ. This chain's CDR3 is CASSLWGGNTEAFF. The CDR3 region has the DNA TGCGCCAGCAGCTTGTGGGGGGGTAACACTGAAGCTTTCTTT.

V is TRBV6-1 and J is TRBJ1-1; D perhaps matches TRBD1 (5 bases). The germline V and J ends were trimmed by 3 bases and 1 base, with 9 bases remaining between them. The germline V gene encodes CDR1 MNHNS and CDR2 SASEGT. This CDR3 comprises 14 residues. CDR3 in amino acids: CASSDRDGNTEAFF. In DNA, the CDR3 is TGTGCCAGCAGTGACAGGGATGGGAACACTGAAGCTTTCTTT.

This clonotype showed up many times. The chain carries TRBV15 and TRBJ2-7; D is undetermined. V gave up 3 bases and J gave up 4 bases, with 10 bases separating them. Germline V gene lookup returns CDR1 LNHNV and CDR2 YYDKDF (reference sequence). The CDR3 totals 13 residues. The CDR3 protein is CATSRPGPYEQYF. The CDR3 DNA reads TGTGCCACCAGCAGGCCCGGACCTTACGAGCAGTACTTC.

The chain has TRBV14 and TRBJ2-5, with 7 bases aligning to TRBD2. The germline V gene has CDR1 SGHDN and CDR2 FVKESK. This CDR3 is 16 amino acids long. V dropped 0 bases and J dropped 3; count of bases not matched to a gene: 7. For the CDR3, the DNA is TGTGCCAGCAGCCAAGATCGGGGGGTCAAGGAAGAGACCCAGTACTTC. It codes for CASSQDRGVKEETQYF. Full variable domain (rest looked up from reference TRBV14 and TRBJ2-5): EAGVTQFPSHSVIEKGQTVTLRCDPISGHDNLYWYRRVMGKEIKFLLHFVKESKQDESGMPNNRFLAERTGGTYSTLKVQPAELEDSGVYFCASSQDRGVKEETQYFGPGTRLLVL.

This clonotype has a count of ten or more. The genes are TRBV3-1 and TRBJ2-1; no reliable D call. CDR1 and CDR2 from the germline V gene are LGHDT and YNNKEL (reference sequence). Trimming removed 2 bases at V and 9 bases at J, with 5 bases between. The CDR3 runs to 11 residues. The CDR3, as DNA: TGTGCCAGCAGCCAACGGACTGAGCAGTTCTTC. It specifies CASSQRTEQFF.

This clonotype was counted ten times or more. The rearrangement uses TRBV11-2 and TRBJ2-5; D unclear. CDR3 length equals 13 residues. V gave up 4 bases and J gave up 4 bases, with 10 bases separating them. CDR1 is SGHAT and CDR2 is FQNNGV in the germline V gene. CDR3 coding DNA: TGTGCCAGCAGCTCCCCCTTCGGAGAGACCCAGTACTTC. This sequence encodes CASSSPFGETQYF.

The CDR3 nucleotides are TGCGCCAGCAGCTGGGAAGGGACGGGAAACACCGGGGAGCTGTTTTTT. This sequence encodes CASSWEGTGNTGELFF. V usage is TRBV5-1 and J usage is TRBJ2-2, with D perhaps assigned TRBD1 or TRBD2 (5 bases each). The germline gives CDR1 SGHRS, CDR2 YFSETQ. V shed 3 bases and J shed 2 bases, with 14 bases lying between them. The CDR3 extends over 16 amino acids.

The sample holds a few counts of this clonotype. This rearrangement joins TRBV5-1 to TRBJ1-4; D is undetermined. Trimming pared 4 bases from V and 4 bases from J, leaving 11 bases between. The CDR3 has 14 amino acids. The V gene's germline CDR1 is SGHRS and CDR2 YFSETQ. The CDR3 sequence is CASSIGPVNEKLFF. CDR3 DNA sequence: TGCGCCAGCAGCATCGGGCCGGTTAATGAAAAACTGTTTTTT.

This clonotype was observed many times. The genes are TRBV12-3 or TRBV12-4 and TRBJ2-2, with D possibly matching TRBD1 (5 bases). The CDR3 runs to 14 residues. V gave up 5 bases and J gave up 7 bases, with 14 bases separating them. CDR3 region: CASSGQEMGGELFF. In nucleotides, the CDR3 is TGTGCCAGCAGTGGACAAGAAATGGGCGGGGAGCTGTTTTTT.

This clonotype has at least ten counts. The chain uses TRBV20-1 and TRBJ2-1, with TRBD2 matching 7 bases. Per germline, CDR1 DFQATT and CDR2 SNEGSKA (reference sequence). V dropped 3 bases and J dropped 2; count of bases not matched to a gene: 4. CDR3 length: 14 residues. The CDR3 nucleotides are TGCAGTGCTAGGGCGGGGGACCCCTACAATGAGCAGTTCTTC. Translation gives CSARAGDPYNEQFF.

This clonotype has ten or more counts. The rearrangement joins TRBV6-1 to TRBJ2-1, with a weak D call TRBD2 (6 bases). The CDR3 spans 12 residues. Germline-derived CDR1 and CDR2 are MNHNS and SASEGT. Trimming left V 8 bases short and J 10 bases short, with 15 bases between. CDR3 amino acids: CASRELGNEQFF. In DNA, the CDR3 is TGTGCCAGCCGGGAGTTAGGCAACGAGCAGTTCTTC.

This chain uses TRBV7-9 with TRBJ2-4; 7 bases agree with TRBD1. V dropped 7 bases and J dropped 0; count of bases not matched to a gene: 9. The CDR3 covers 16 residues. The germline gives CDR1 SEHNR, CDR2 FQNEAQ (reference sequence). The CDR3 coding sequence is TGTGCCAGCACAGGGGGTTCCGTCCTAGCCAAAAACATTCAGTACTTC. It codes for CASTGGSVLAKNIQYF. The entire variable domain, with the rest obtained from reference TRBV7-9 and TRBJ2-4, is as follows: DTGVSQNPRHKITKRGQNVTFRCDPISEHNRLYWYRQTLGQGPEFLTYFQNEAQLEKSRLLSDRFSAERPKGSFSTLEIQRTEQGDSAMYLCASTGGSVLAKNIQYFGAGTRLSVL.

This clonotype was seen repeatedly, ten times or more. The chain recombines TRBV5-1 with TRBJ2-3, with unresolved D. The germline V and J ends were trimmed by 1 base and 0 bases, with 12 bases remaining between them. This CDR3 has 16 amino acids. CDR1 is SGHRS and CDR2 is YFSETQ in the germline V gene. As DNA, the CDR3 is TGCGCCAGCAGCTTGTTGGGATCCGTCAGCACAGATACGCAGTATTTT. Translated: CASSLLGSVSTDTQYF.

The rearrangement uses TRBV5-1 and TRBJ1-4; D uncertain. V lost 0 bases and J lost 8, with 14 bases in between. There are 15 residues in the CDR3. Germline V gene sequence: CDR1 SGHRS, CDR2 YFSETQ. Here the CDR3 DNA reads TGCGCCAGCAGCTTGGCCGGGCGGCAAGACGAAAAACTGTTTTTT. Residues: CASSLAGRQDEKLFF.

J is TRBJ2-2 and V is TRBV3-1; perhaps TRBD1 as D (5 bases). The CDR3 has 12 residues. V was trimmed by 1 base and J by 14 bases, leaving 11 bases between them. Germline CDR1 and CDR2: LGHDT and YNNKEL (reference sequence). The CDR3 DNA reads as TGTGCCAGCAGCCAAGTTCAGGGTATACTGTTTTTT. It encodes CASSQVQGILFF.